This TCR beta chain is from a study of a mutant IDH1 vaccine in newly diagnosed glioma. As for the study in general: Mean patient age was roughly 43 years; about 62% were male and about 40% female. Pretreatment consisted of radiotherapy, temozolomide, or both, with most receiving both.

Here immunoSEQ multiplex PCR was the method, and the copy in TCRdb shows in-frame clones only, minus some. The table lists about 130,000 clones, around 80% of them singletons. Comments on this clone: No antigen is known for it.

The time point was: week 11, during vaccination. In every dose of vaccine, 300 ug of mutant IDH1 20-mer peptide was given alongside topical imiquimod. New WHO grade 3 or 4 IDH1-mutant, ATRX-lost astrocytomas were present in all donors. This sample comprised PBMCs, obtained from a glioma patient whose treatment included an IDH1 peptide vaccine. This receptor was obtained from a man aged 35-49 years with glioma.

CDR3 residues: CASSFETGTEAFF. In DNA, the CDR3 is TGTGCCAGCAGCTTCGAAACAGGTACCGAAGCTTTCTTT. V is TRBV7-6 and J is TRBJ1-1; TRBD1 might be the D (5 bases). Germline V CDR1 and CDR2: SGHVS, FNYEAQ. V was trimmed by 3 bases and J by 8 bases, leaving 13 bases between them. This CDR3 region has 13 residues.